The 32 T cell receptor beta chains below all came from one sample that was sequenced in a study of T cell repertoires in cytomegalovirus infection. In TCRdb, the reads were re-called with MiXCR into one record per CDR3 protein. Of approximately 110,000 distinct CDR3 sequences detected, roughly a third appear once; the ten largest clones hold 58%. The antigens these receptors bind are not known. Sequencing used CD8+ T cells from cultured PBMCs, obtained from culture after CMV antigen stimulation. The receptors were gathered from a human donor in good health (CMV status not recorded). Some clones in this sample may be carry-over from other donors' samples.

V usage is TRBV25-1 and J usage is TRBJ1-1; the D is unclear. The CDR3 covers 11 residues. The V end lost 5 bases, the J end lost 7 bases, and 8 bases lay between the germline ends. CDR1 MGHDK and CDR2 SYGVNS come from the germline V gene. The CDR3 region has the DNA TGTGCCAGCAGTTTAGGACTTGAAGCTTTCTTT. Its translation is CASSLGLEAFF.

The chain uses TRBV4-1 and TRBJ2-1; TRBD2 agrees at 7 bases. Germline loops: CDR1 MGHRA, CDR2 YSYEKL. With 0 bases clipped from V and 9 bases from J, the junction kept 11 bases outside the gene matches. The CDR3 runs to 16 residues. CDR3 coding DNA: TGCGCCAGCAGCCAAGATCCCCGGGGGGTGAAACCTGAGCAGTTCTTC. This gives the protein CASSQDPRGVKPEQFF.

This clonotype appeared many times. The J gene is TRBJ1-1, the V gene TRBV25-1; 8 bases fit TRBD1. Germline CDR1 reads MGHDK; CDR2 reads SYGVNS. V shed 4 bases, J shed 6 bases, and the junction held 13 bases outside the gene matches. The CDR3 is made up of 16 amino acids. CDR3 sequence reads: CASSVGLTGVGAEAFF. In nucleotides, the CDR3 is TGTGCCAGCAGTGTTGGGCTGACAGGGGTTGGGGCTGAAGCTTTCTTT. Filled out from reference TRBV25-1 and TRBJ1-1, the complete variable domain reads EADIYQTPRYLVIGTGKKITLECSQTMGHDKMYWYQQDPGMELHLIHYSYGVNSTEKGDLSSESTVSRIRTEHFPLTLESARPSHTSQYLCASSVGLTGVGAEAFFGQGTRLTVV.

This rearrangement joins TRBV7-9 to TRBJ1-4, with D perhaps TRBD1 (5 bases). This CDR3 has 15 residues. V was trimmed by 3 bases and J by 4 bases, leaving 12 bases between them. Germline CDR1 is SEHNR and CDR2 is FQNEAQ (reference sequence). CDR3 protein: CASSLLQGHNEKLFF. The CDR3 DNA follows: TGTGCCAGCAGCTTGCTTCAGGGCCATAATGAAAAACTGTTTTTT. Variable domain in full (rest from reference TRBV7-9 and TRBJ1-4): DTGVSQNPRHKITKRGQNVTFRCDPISEHNRLYWYRQTLGQGPEFLTYFQNEAQLEKSRLLSDRFSAERPKGSFSTLEIQRTEQGDSAMYLCASSLLQGHNEKLFFGSGTQLSVL.

For the CDR3, the DNA is TGTGCCAGCAGCTCAGGACTAGCGGGGGGGCCCGGCACCGGGGAGCTGTTTTTT. It codes for CASSSGLAGGPGTGELFF. This chain uses TRBV7-6 with TRBJ2-2; the match to TRBD2 covers 15 bases. The CDR3 loop spans 18 amino acids. V trimming: 4 bases; J trimming: 4 bases; junction bases outside the gene matches: 7. In germline, CDR1 is SGHVS, CDR2 FNYEAQ. The full variable domain, with the rest looked up from reference TRBV7-6 and TRBJ2-2, is GAGVSQSPRYKVTKRGQDVALRCDPISGHVSLYWYRQALGQGPEFLTYFNYEAQQDKSGLPNDRFSAERPEGSISTLTIQRTEQRDSAMYRCASSSGLAGGPGTGELFFGEGSRLTVL.

This rearrangement joins TRBV7-9 to TRBJ2-7, with D perhaps TRBD1 (5 bases). The CDR3 consists of 15 residues. V lost 4 bases to trimming and J lost 1 base, with 14 bases between them. The germline CDR1 and CDR2 sequences are SEHNR and FQNEAQ (reference sequence). The CDR3: CASSSPQGKSYEQYF. The CDR3 nucleotides are TGTGCCAGCAGCTCACCCCAGGGCAAGTCCTACGAGCAGTACTTC.

This clonotype was observed at least ten times. The chain recombines TRBV7-6 with TRBJ1-5; the D is unclear. Between the trimmed V and J ends, which lost 0 bases and 5 bases, there was a span of 11 bases. The CDR3 is 15 residues long. The V gene's germline CDR1 is SGHVS and CDR2 FNYEAQ. CDR3 bases: TGTGCCAGCAGCTTAGCCGCAAACCGGGATCAGCCCCAGCATTTT. As protein: CASSLAANRDQPQHF.

This clonotype was counted a few times. The chain recombines TRBV5-1 with TRBJ2-7, with D possibly being TRBD1 or TRBD2 (5 bases each). The CDR3 loop spans 16 amino acids. With 3 bases removed from V and 0 bases from J, the gap between germline ends came to 16 bases. The germline CDR1 and CDR2 sequences are SGHRS and YFSETQ. The chain's CDR3 is CASSSKQEESSYEQYF. CDR3 DNA sequence: TGCGCCAGCAGCTCCAAACAGGAGGAGAGCTCCTACGAGCAGTACTTC. Full variable domain (missing parts from reference TRBV5-1 and TRBJ2-7): KAGVTQTPRYLIKTRGQQVTLSCSPISGHRSVSWYQQTPGQGLQFLFEYFSETQRNKGNFPGRFSGRQFSNSRSEMNVSTLELGDSALYLCASSSKQEESSYEQYFGPGTRLTVT.

The chain uses TRBV9 and TRBJ2-2, with TRBD2 matching over 10 bases. The CDR3 has 19 amino acids. Per the germline V gene, CDR1 is SGDLS and CDR2 is YYNGEE. The V and J ends lost 3 bases and 11 bases, in that order; junction bases with no gene match: 22. For the CDR3, the DNA is TGTGCCAGCAGCGCAGCCCCCGATAGTACTAGCGGGGAGGCCCTTGAGCTGTTTTTT. It encodes CASSAAPDSTSGEALELFF. Looking up the rest from reference TRBV9 and TRBJ2-2 gives the full variable domain: DSGVTQTPKHLITATGQRVTLRCSPRSGDLSVYWYQQSLDQGLQFLIQYYNGEERAKGNILERFSAQQFPDLHSELNLSSLELGDSALYFCASSAAPDSTSGEALELFFGEGSRLTVL.

This clonotype was found many times. V is TRBV12-3 or TRBV12-4 and J is TRBJ2-1; D gene ambiguous. Trimming took 2 bases from V and 2 from J, leaving 13 bases between them. The CDR3 covers 16 residues. Here the CDR3 DNA reads TGTGCCAGCAGTTTAATGGCTCCTCCACCCTACAATGAGCAGTTCTTC. This gives the protein CASSLMAPPPYNEQFF.

This clonotype was observed a handful of times. The CDR3 loop is CASSLGKGFHGYTF. The CDR3 DNA sequence: TGTGCCAGCAGCTTAGGGAAAGGGTTCCATGGCTACACCTTC. This chain joins TRBV7-6 and TRBJ1-2; no clear D gene. This CDR3 has 14 amino acids. V lost 1 base, J lost 6 bases, and 12 bases lay in between. The germline CDR1 and CDR2 sequences are SGHVS and FNYEAQ.

The CDR3 region is CASSQVRQGAGEAFF. In DNA form, the CDR3 reads TGTGCCAGCAGCCAAGTCCGACAGGGGGCAGGTGAAGCTTTCTTT. This chain uses TRBV5-6 with TRBJ1-1, with 10 positions matching TRBD1. Germline CDR1 is SGHDT and CDR2 is YYEEEE. J was trimmed by 7 bases and V by 4 bases; bases with no gene match: 10. CDR3 size: 15 residues.

This clonotype has a count of ten or more. The chain combines TRBV28 with TRBJ2-1; no reliable D call. The V end was cut by 2 bases, the J end by 5 bases, with 7 bases between. The CDR3 consists of 13 residues. Germline assignment: CDR1 MDHEN and CDR2 SYDVKM. CDR3 in DNA: TGTGCCAGCAGTTTAAATTCTCACAATGAGCAGTTCTTC. Translation: CASSLNSHNEQFF.

This clonotype has a handful of counts. In DNA form, the CDR3 reads TGTGCCAGCAGCACTGACAGGGGGCGAAGCGATGAGCAGTTCTTC. Amino acid sequence: CASSTDRGRSDEQFF. The rearrangement joins TRBV11-3 to TRBJ2-1; 10 nucleotides line up with TRBD1. Germline CDR1 reads SGHNT; CDR2 reads YENEEA. Trimming cost V 5 bases and J 8 bases; bases outside gene matches: 9. This CDR3 has 15 residues.

The chain links TRBV7-6 to TRBJ2-7, with 7 nucleotides matching TRBD1. The CDR3 contains 14 residues. Germline V gene data show CDR1 as SGHVS and CDR2 as FNYEAQ. V lost 1 base and J lost 5; bases outside the gene matches: 5. The CDR3 loop is CASSLGQGAHEQYF. CDR3 nucleotides: TGTGCCAGCAGCTTAGGACAGGGAGCCCACGAGCAGTACTTC.

This chain connects TRBV7-9 to TRBJ2-5, with D hard to call. There are 15 residues in the CDR3. Germline CDR1 SEHNR, CDR2 FQNEAQ (reference sequence). The ends were cut back, 6 bases at V and 2 bases at J, with 16 bases in the middle. The CDR3 loop reads CASSRNTYSQETQYF. The CDR3 DNA reads TGTGCCAGCAGTCGTAACACCTACTCGCAAGAGACCCAGTACTTC.

This clonotype was seen only once. This chain connects TRBV28 to TRBJ1-6; D is undetermined. CDR3 length: 12 amino acids. The germline V gene encodes CDR1 MDHEN and CDR2 SYDVKM. V was shortened by 9 bases and J by 11 bases, with 14 bases between the two germline ends. In nucleotides, the CDR3 is TGTGCCAGTGGGTCGGCCCATCCACCCCTCCACTTT. This gives the protein CASGSAHPPLHF.

This clonotype has at least ten counts. This chain uses TRBV7-6 with TRBJ2-5; a weak D match, TRBD2 (7 bases). The CDR3 runs to 15 residues. V lost 4 bases, J lost 5 bases, and 17 bases lay in between. CDR1 SGHVS and CDR2 FNYEAQ come from the germline V gene. The CDR3 DNA reads TGTGCCAGCAGCTCTTATGGGGGGGGGCAGGAGACCCAGTACTTC. Encoded protein: CASSSYGGGQETQYF.

The J gene is TRBJ2-1, the V gene TRBV5-1; D gene uncertain. Trimming removed 2 bases at V and 5 bases at J, with 14 bases between. The CDR3 runs 15 residues. Germline V CDR1 and CDR2: SGHRS, YFSETQ. CDR3 DNA sequence: TGCGCCAGCAGCTTCGTCGAGGCCCCAAACAATGAGCAGTTCTTC. Its protein is CASSFVEAPNNEQFF.

This clonotype was counted ten times or more. V gene TRBV4-2 combines with J gene TRBJ2-3, with D tentatively TRBD1 (5 bases). The V gene's germline CDR1 is LGHNA and CDR2 YNFKEQ. CDR3 length: 12 residues. V lost 3 bases and J 6 bases, leaving 7 bases between the germline ends. In nucleotides, the CDR3 is TGTGCCAGCAGCCACAAGGGGGATACGCAGTATTTT. Amino acid sequence: CASSHKGDTQYF.

This clonotype was observed at least ten times. The gene calls are TRBV7-2 and TRBJ2-1; D gene uncertain. There are 12 residues in the CDR3. V lost 4 bases and J lost 4, with 5 bases in between. Germline V gives CDR1 SGHTA, CDR2 FQGNSA. The CDR3 spells CASSWEYNEQFF. The DNA of the CDR3 is TGTGCCAGCAGCTGGGAATACAATGAGCAGTTCTTC.

In its sample, this clonotype was seen a few times. CDR3 region: CASSSSLAGAETQYF. CDR3 nucleotide sequence: TGTGCCAGCAGCTCCTCCCTAGCGGGGGCGGAGACCCAGTACTTC. The chain is built from TRBV11-1 and TRBJ2-5; TRBD2 matches 10 bases. Germline-derived CDR1 and CDR2 are SGHAT and FQDESV (reference sequence). The junction had 7 bases not matched to a gene; V was cut back by 4 bases and J by 5 bases. This CDR3 region has 15 residues.

This clonotype has more than one count but fewer than ten. The chain combines TRBV20-1 with TRBJ1-4; 7 nucleotides line up with TRBD1. Germline loops: CDR1 DFQATT, CDR2 SNEGSKA (reference sequence). There are 11 residues in the CDR3. The V segment lost 5 bases and the J segment 7 bases; nucleotides outside the gene matches: 1. In DNA form, the CDR3 reads TGCAGTGCTGGGACAGCTGAAAAACTGTTTTTT. The encoded protein is CSAGTAEKLFF.

This clonotype was recorded many times. The chain recombines TRBV7-8 with TRBJ2-7; D may be TRBD2 (5 bases). The length of the CDR3 is 14 residues. The V end lost 2 bases, the J end lost 4 bases, and 12 bases lay between the germline ends. CDR1 SGHVS and CDR2 FQNEAQ come from the germline V gene. CDR3 region: CASSLSAVPYEQYF. CDR3 nucleotide sequence: TGTGCCAGCAGCTTATCAGCGGTACCTTACGAGCAGTACTTC.

This clonotype was counted only a few times. CDR3 coding DNA: TGTGCCACCAGTGATGGGGGGATCAATGAGCAGTTCTTC. It codes for CATSDGGINEQFF. This chain uses TRBV24-1 with TRBJ2-1; D is possibly TRBD2 (6 bases). Trimming removed 3 bases at V and 6 bases at J, with 8 bases between. There are 13 residues in the CDR3. Per the germline V gene, CDR1 is KGHDR and CDR2 is SFDVKD.

The chain recombines TRBV28 with TRBJ2-2; TRBD1 aligns across 7 bases. After removal of 8 bases from V and 2 bases from J, the junction contained 2 bases not matched to a gene. CDR1 is MDHEN, CDR2 SYDVKM, per germline. This CDR3 is 13 amino acids long. CDR3 sequence: CASWDRNTGELFF. In DNA form, the CDR3 reads TGTGCCAGCTGGGACAGAAACACCGGGGAGCTGTTTTTT.

This clonotype showed up many times. The V call is TRBV4-2, the J call TRBJ2-7, with TRBD1 identical over 8 bases. V was clipped by 1 base and J by 2 bases; unmatched bases: 1. Germline assignment: CDR1 LGHNA and CDR2 YNFKEQ. This CDR3 is built from 14 residues. DNA of the CDR3: TGTGCCAGCAGCCAAGGACAGGGGACCTACGAGCAGTACTTC. It translates to CASSQGQGTYEQYF.

The chain carries TRBV7-2 and TRBJ2-3; 7 nucleotides line up with TRBD2. V dropped 5 bases and J dropped 2; count of bases not matched to a gene: 10. CDR1 and CDR2 (germline): SGHTA, FQGNSA. This CDR3 spans 16 amino acids. This chain's CDR3 is CASSLRSGDPTDTQYF. The CDR3 DNA sequence: TGTGCCAGCAGCCTTAGAAGCGGGGACCCCACAGATACGCAGTATTTT.

The J gene is TRBJ1-5, the V gene TRBV2; D is uncertain. Germline loops: CDR1 SNHLY, CDR2 FYNNEI. This CDR3 has 12 residues. Trimming stripped 2 bases from V and 5 bases from J, with 4 bases between. This chain's CDR3 is CASSERHQPQHF. CDR3 coding DNA: TGTGCCAGCAGTGAAAGGCATCAGCCCCAGCATTTT.

V is TRBV10-3 and J is TRBJ2-7; tentative D call: TRBD1 (6 bases). This CDR3 is built from 12 residues. Trimming took off 5 bases at V and 3 bases at J, with 8 bases between the two ends. The germline CDR1 and CDR2 sequences are ENHRY and SYGVKD. The CDR3 bases are TGTGCCATCAGTCGGGACAACTACGAGCAGTACTTC. Amino acid sequence: CAISRDNYEQYF.

J is TRBJ1-1 and V is TRBV9; unclear D gene. Germline V gene lookup returns CDR1 SGDLS and CDR2 YYNGEE. The CDR3 extends over 15 amino acids. V was cut by 1 base and J by 0 bases, with 10 bases left in between. Written as DNA, the CDR3 is TGTGCCAGCAGCGTATGGGCAGAGTTGAACACTGAAGCTTTCTTT. As protein: CASSVWAELNTEAFF.

This clonotype was counted only a few times. The chain has TRBV28 and TRBJ1-3; TRBD1 matches 7 bases. The CDR3 runs 17 residues. Per germline, CDR1 MDHEN and CDR2 SYDVKM. The ends lost 1 base at V and 5 bases at J; junction bases unmatched: 11. The CDR3 DNA is TGTGCCAGCAGTTTATACCTCGACAGGGACGCGCGAAACACCATATATTTT. This codes for CASSLYLDRDARNTIYF.